The 15 T cell receptor beta chains given below trace back to one sample, sequenced in a study of PD-1 blockade in classical Hodgkin lymphoma. Assay: immunoSEQ multiplex PCR; the TCRdb copy retains only in-frame clones and omits some. The data contain around 50,000 clones, nearly 90% of them singletons. Time point of the sample: cycle 4 day 1 (C4D1), after six to seven weeks of nivolumab. Relapse after autologous stem cell transplantation occurred in every patient, and brentuximab vedotin exposure varied. This material consisted of peripheral blood mononuclear cells (PBMCs), taken before the fourth cycle of nivolumab. The origin of the receptors is a human donor with classical Hodgkin lymphoma.

This chain links TRBV7-3 with TRBJ1-3; tentative D call: TRBD1 (6 bases). CDR3 length equals 16 residues. From germline, CDR1 is SGHTA and CDR2 FQGTGA. Trimming stripped 2 bases from V and 3 bases from J, with 14 bases between. The chain's CDR3 is CASSLGGAEGGNTIYF. For the CDR3, the DNA is TGTGCCAGCAGCTTAGGGGGCGCCGAGGGTGGAAACACCATATATTTT.

This clone was detected only a few times. The chain couples TRBV21-1 to TRBJ1-1. TRBV21-1 constitutes a pseudogene. The CDR3 sequence is 15 residues long. CDR3 nucleotides: TGTGCCAGCAGCAAACCAATACAATGGGGAACTGAAGCTTTCTTT. This gives the protein CASSKPIQWGTEAFF.

The chain combines TRBV25-1 with TRBJ1-1; D remains ambiguous. This CDR3 comprises 16 residues. The germline CDR1 and CDR2 sequences are MGHDK and SYGVNS. The V end lost 8 bases, the J end lost 4 bases, and 23 bases lay between the germline ends. CDR3 protein: CASLDGSDPPITEAFF. CDR3 sequence (DNA): TGTGCCAGCCTTGATGGATCTGACCCCCCGATCACTGAAGCTTTCTTT.

The chain uses TRBV5-8 and TRBJ1-1; 10 bases align to TRBD1. The trim removed 1 base at V and 4 bases at J, leaving 4 bases unmatched. This CDR3 region has 15 residues. CDR1 SGHTS and CDR2 YDEGEE come from the germline V gene. The CDR3 is CASSLKGQGITEAFF. CDR3 in DNA: TGTGCCAGCAGCTTGAAGGGACAGGGGATCACTGAAGCTTTCTTT.

The V call is TRBV11-2, the J call TRBJ1-1; no reliable D call. Germline CDR1 SGHAT, CDR2 FQNNGV. The V end was cut by 4 bases, the J end by 6 bases, with 9 bases between. The CDR3 has 12 residues. For the CDR3, the DNA is TGTGCCAGCAGCTGGGTAAGCGCTGAAGCTTTCTTT. Translation gives CASSWVSAEAFF.

The chain has TRBV5-6 and TRBJ1-5; D gene unclear. CDR1 and CDR2 from the germline V gene are SGHDT and YYEEEE. Trimming pared 2 bases from V and 5 bases from J, leaving 8 bases between. This CDR3 is built from 13 residues. CDR3 region: CASSFYGDQPQHF. In DNA form, the CDR3 reads TGTGCCAGCAGCTTCTACGGGGATCAGCCCCAGCATTTT.

V usage is TRBV7-9 and J usage is TRBJ2-5; weak D call: TRBD1 (6 bases). Looked up from germline, CDR1 is SEHNR and CDR2 is FQNEAQ (reference sequence). The CDR3 is made up of 16 amino acids. Trimming stripped 3 bases from V and 2 bases from J, with 16 bases between. CDR3 bases: TGTGCCAGCAGCTTCGGGCAGACAGGACGGCAAGAGACCCAGTACTTC. Translated: CASSFGQTGRQETQYF.

The chain uses TRBV5-6 and TRBJ2-7; TRBD1 aligns across 8 bases. Germline assignment: CDR1 SGHDT and CDR2 YYEEEE. V gave up 3 bases and J gave up 2 bases; unmatched junction bases: 4. The CDR3 has 14 residues. This CDR3 is CASSSQGVAYEQYF. The DNA for the CDR3 is TGTGCCAGCAGCTCACAGGGGGTCGCCTACGAGCAGTACTTC.

The chain links TRBV30 to TRBJ1-3; a possible D gene is TRBD1 (5 bases). V dropped 2 bases and J dropped 5 bases, with 13 bases sitting between them. CDR1 is GTSNPN and CDR2 is SVGIG in the germline V gene (reference sequence). The CDR3 length is 14 residues. CDR3 DNA: TGTGCCTGGAGTTTCGGCAGGGAGAGAAACACCATATATTTT. Protein sequence: CAWSFGRERNTIYF.

CDR3 DNA sequence: TGTGCCATCAAATCAACAGGACAGATTGGTGGCTACACCTTC. This sequence encodes CAIKSTGQIGGYTF. The chain links TRBV10-3 to TRBJ1-2, with a possible D match to TRBD1 (6 bases). This CDR3 comprises 14 residues. Germline CDR1 is ENHRY and CDR2 is SYGVKD. V gave up 7 bases and J gave up 7 bases, with 19 bases separating them.

DNA for the CDR3: TGCGCCAGCAGCTTGGAGGCTTATGAGCAGTTCTTC. Protein product: CASSLEAYEQFF. The chain recombines TRBV5-1 with TRBJ2-1; unclear D gene. Trimming pared 0 bases from V and 8 bases from J, leaving 6 bases between. The germline gives CDR1 SGHRS, CDR2 YFSETQ. The CDR3 is made up of 12 amino acids.

For this clone: Other DNA sequences from this sample encode an identical CDR3 as well. The CDR3 is CASSPSGSSYNEQFF. The CDR3 DNA reads TGTGCCAGCAGCCCAAGCGGGAGCTCCTACAATGAGCAGTTCTTC. V is TRBV6-5 and J is TRBJ2-1; 8 bases agree with TRBD2. V was clipped by 6 bases and J by 0 bases; unmatched bases: 4. There are 15 residues in the CDR3. The germline CDR1 and CDR2 sequences are MNHEY and SVGAGI.

The J gene is TRBJ1-1, the V gene TRBV29-1; no firm D call. Trimming took 6 bases from V and 0 from J, leaving 11 bases between them. The CDR3 consists of 13 residues. Germline V gene sequence: CDR1 SQVTM, CDR2 ANQGSEA. CDR3 sequence (DNA): TGCAGCGTAACCCTTTATGTGAACACTGAAGCTTTCTTT. Protein product: CSVTLYVNTEAFF.

The chain links TRBV11-1 to TRBJ1-1; TRBD1 might be the D (6 bases). This CDR3 spans 15 amino acids. Deletions cut 1 base from V and 4 bases from J, with 13 bases between. CDR1 and CDR2 from the germline V gene are SGHAT and FQDESV (reference sequence). CDR3 sequence: CASSLGGQGSTEAFF. The CDR3 region has the DNA TGTGCCAGCAGCTTAGGGGGTCAGGGGAGCACTGAAGCTTTCTTT.

The chain links TRBV5-8 to TRBJ2-7; no firm D call. Germline-derived CDR1 and CDR2 are SGHTS and YDEGEE. V was clipped by 2 bases and J by 6 bases, with 12 bases between them. The CDR3 is 13 residues long. DNA of the CDR3: TGTGCCAGCAGCTTTTCCTCGTCATCCGAGCAGTACTTC. It encodes CASSFSSSSEQYF.